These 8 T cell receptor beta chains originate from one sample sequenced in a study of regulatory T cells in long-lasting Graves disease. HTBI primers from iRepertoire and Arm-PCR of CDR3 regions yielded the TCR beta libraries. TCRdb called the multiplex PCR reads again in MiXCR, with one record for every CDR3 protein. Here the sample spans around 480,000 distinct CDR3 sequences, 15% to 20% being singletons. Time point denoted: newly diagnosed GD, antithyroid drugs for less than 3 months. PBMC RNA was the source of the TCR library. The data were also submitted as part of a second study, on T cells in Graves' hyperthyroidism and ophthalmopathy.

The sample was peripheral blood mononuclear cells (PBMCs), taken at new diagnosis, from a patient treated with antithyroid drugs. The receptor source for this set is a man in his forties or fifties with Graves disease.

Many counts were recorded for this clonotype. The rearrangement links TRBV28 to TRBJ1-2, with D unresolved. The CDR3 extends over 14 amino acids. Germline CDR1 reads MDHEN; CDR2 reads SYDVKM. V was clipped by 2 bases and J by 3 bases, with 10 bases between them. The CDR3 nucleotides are TGTGCCAGCAGTTTAGAACGGGCACACTATGGCTACACCTTC. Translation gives CASSLERAHYGYTF.

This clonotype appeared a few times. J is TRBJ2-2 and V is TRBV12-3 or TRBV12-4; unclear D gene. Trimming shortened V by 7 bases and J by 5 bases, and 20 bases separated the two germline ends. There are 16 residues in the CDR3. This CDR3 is CASKNLVGWVTGELFF. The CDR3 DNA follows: TGTGCCAGCAAAAATCTCGTTGGGTGGGTGACCGGGGAGCTGTTTTTT.

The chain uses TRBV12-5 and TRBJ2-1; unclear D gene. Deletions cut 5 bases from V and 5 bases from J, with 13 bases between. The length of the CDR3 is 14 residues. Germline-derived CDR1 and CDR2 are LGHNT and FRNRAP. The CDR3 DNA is TGTGCTAGTGGTCCTCGGACGGCACACAATGAGCAGTTCTTC. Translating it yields CASGPRTAHNEQFF.

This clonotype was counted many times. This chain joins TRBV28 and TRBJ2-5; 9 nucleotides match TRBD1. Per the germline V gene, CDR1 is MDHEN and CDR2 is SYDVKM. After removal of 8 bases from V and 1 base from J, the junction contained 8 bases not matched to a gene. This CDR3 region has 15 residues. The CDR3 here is CASSSTGGIQETQYF. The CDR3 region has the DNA TGTGCCAGCTCGTCCACAGGGGGCATCCAAGAGACCCAGTACTTC.

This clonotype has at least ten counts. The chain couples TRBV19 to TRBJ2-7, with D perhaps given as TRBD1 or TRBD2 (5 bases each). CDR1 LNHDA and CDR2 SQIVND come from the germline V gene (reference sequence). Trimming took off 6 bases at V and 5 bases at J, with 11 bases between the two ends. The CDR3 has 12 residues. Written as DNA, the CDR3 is TGTGCCAGTAGCGCTGGGGGACACGAGCAGTACTTC. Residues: CASSAGGHEQYF.

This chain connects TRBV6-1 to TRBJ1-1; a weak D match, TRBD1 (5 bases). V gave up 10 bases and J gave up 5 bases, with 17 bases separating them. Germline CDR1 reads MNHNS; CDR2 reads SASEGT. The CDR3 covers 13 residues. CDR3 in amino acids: CAIQGLSGTEAFF. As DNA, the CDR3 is TGTGCCATCCAGGGCCTTTCGGGGACTGAAGCTTTCTTT.

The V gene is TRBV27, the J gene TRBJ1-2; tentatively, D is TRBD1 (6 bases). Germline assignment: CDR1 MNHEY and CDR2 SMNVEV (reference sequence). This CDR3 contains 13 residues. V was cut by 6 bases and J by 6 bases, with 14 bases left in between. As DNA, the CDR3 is TGTGCCAGCAGCCCAACAGGGTTCAATGGCTACACCTTC. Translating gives CASSPTGFNGYTF.

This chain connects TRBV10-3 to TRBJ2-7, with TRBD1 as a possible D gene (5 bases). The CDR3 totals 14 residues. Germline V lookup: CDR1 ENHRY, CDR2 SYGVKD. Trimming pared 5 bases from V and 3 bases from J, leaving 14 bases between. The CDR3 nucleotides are TGTGCCATCAGTTCCGGACAAGGGAACTACGAGCAGTACTTC. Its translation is CAISSGQGNYEQYF.